Following are 6 T cell receptor beta chains from one sample sequenced in a study of OX40 agonist ivuxolimab in advanced cancers. Profiled with immunoSEQ multiplex PCR; TCRdb holds only in-frame clones, not every one. The sample has 30,000 to 40,000 clones, 80% to 90% seen once; the top ten hold about 0.6%. Sequenced here: CD4+ or CD8+ T cells sorted from blood, sampled in a trial of the OX40 agonist ivuxolimab. The receptors stem from an adult with an advanced solid tumor such as melanoma, head and neck, liver or kidney cancer.

The chain combines TRBV5-1 with TRBJ2-1; possibly TRBD1 for D (5 bases). The CDR3 spans 13 residues. Trimming took off 0 bases at V and 10 bases at J, with 11 bases between the two ends. The germline CDR1 and CDR2 sequences are SGHRS and YFSETQ. CDR3 sequence (DNA): TGCGCCAGCAGCTTGGAACCCGCAGGGGAGCAGTTCTTC. Residues: CASSLEPAGEQFF.

The chain uses TRBV7-9 and TRBJ1-1; weak D call: TRBD1 (5 bases). The V end lost 6 bases, the J end lost 0 bases, and 14 bases lay between the germline ends. CDR1 SEHNR and CDR2 FQNEAQ come from the germline V gene (reference sequence). The CDR3 spans 15 residues. As DNA, the CDR3 is TGTGCCAGCAGAGGGCAGGGAAAAATGAACACTGAAGCTTTCTTT. It yields the protein CASRGQGKMNTEAFF.

The rearrangement joins TRBV2 to TRBJ1-2; 11 positions match TRBD1. With 7 bases clipped from V and 6 bases from J, the junction kept 7 bases outside the gene matches. The germline gives CDR1 SNHLY, CDR2 FYNNEI. The CDR3 spans 14 residues. CDR3 residues: CASTGTGGVNGYTF. Written as DNA, the CDR3 is TGTGCCAGCACCGGGACAGGGGGTGTAAATGGCTACACCTTC.

This clone was counted only a few times. The J gene is TRBJ1-1, the V gene TRBV5-4; TRBD1 might be the D (6 bases). The CDR3 sequence is 15 residues long. V lost 10 bases to trimming and J lost 1 base, with 20 bases between them. Germline-derived CDR1 and CDR2 are SGHNT and YYREEE (reference sequence). CDR3 DNA: TGTGCCGCCGGAAGGGGGTCCCGTGGGAACACTGAAGCTTTCTTT. Amino acid sequence: CAAGRGSRGNTEAFF.

Remarks on this clone: Here the CDR3 omits its conserved ending phenylalanine or tryptophan, so a read error is the likely source. The chain links TRBV18 to TRBJ1-6; TRBD1 matches at 10 bases. Germline CDR1 KGHSH, CDR2 LQKENI. This CDR3 region has 14 residues. J was trimmed by 8 bases and V by 5 bases; bases with no gene match: 3. Here the CDR3 DNA reads TGTGCCAGCTCATGGACAGGGGGAGATTCACCCCTCCACCTT. Amino acid sequence: CASSWTGGDSPLHL.

CDR3 DNA sequence: TGTGCCAGCAGTGAAAGGGTGCGACCTTCCCCCCAGCATTTT. Protein sequence: CASSERVRPSPQHF. This chain uses TRBV6-1 with TRBJ1-5; D unclear. Germline V gives CDR1 MNHNS, CDR2 SASEGT. The ends were cut back, 2 bases at V and 10 bases at J, with 15 bases in the middle. This CDR3 comprises 14 residues.